This entry lists 25 T cell receptor beta chains sequenced from one sample in a study of cytomegalovirus exposure and HLA in healthy donors. This table comes from immunoSEQ multiplex PCR, and its TCRdb copy is limited to in-frame clones, with some not included. Of over 250,000 clones detected, approximately 86% appear once; the ten largest clones hold approximately 1.1%. Sequenced input: PBMCs. Receptor source: a woman aged 30 to 39 in good health and CMV-seropositive.

This sequence joins TRBV6-1 and TRBJ1-3; 7 bases map to TRBD1. The J segment lost 0 bases and the V segment lost 3 bases, leaving 2 bases of the junction unmatched. This CDR3 comprises 15 residues. CDR1 is MNHNS and CDR2 is SASEGT in the germline V gene. CDR3 protein: CASSETGLSGNTIYF. CDR3 bases: TGTGCCAGCAGTGAGACAGGGCTCTCTGGAAACACCATATATTTT.

The chain links TRBV28 to TRBJ1-1; no reliable D call. Germline V gene lookup returns CDR1 MDHEN and CDR2 SYDVKM. V lost 8 bases and J lost 4, with 20 bases in between. CDR3 length: 15 amino acids. CDR3 sequence reads: CASGVYRRRATEAFF. The CDR3, as DNA: TGTGCCAGCGGAGTTTATAGAAGGAGGGCCACTGAAGCTTTCTTT.

V and J are TRBV19 and TRBJ1-1, with D unclear. The CDR3 is 17 residues long. Germline-derived CDR1 and CDR2 are LNHDA and SQIVND (reference sequence). Trimming took 6 bases from V and 1 from J, leaving 21 bases between them. CDR3 DNA sequence: TGTGCCAGTAGCCCTGCGAGATTTGGCGTGGGGAACACTGAAGCTTTCTTT. Its protein product is CASSPARFGVGNTEAFF.

The chain couples TRBV25-1 to TRBJ2-7, with D perhaps being TRBD1 or TRBD2 (6 bases each). CDR1 is MGHDK and CDR2 is SYGVNS in the germline V gene. Trimming pared 8 bases from V and 6 bases from J, leaving 14 bases between. The CDR3 runs to 12 residues. The CDR3 DNA sequence: TGTGCCAGCGAGGAGGGGGGAGGCGAGCAGTACTTC. Amino acid sequence: CASEEGGGEQYF.

This clone was found a few times. The chain couples TRBV4-1 to TRBJ2-7, with TRBD1 as a possible D gene (5 bases). From germline, CDR1 is MGHRA and CDR2 YSYEKL. Trimming left V 3 bases short and J 1 base short, with 10 bases between. The CDR3 covers 14 residues. This chain's CDR3 is CASSQTRQSYEQYF. In nucleotides, the CDR3 is TGCGCCAGCAGCCAGACACGACAGTCCTACGAGCAGTACTTC.

The chain employs TRBV9 and TRBJ2-2; the D gene is possibly TRBD2 (6 bases). V lost 0 bases and J lost 1, with 10 bases in between. This CDR3 comprises 16 residues. In germline, CDR1 is SGDLS, CDR2 YYNGEE. CDR3 in DNA: TGTGCCAGCAGCGTAGCTACCGGGGGGAACACCGGGGAGCTGTTTTTT. It yields the protein CASSVATGGNTGELFF.

The CDR3 DNA reads as TGTGCCAGCAGTTCCGGGCCCTATGGCTACACCTTC. This encodes CASSSGPYGYTF. The genes are TRBV9 and TRBJ1-2; D ambiguous. V was cut by 5 bases and J by 4 bases, with 9 bases left in between. Germline CDR1 and CDR2: SGDLS and YYNGEE. The CDR3 contains 12 residues.

The chain has TRBV2 and TRBJ1-1; TRBD1 matches at 7 bases. The J segment lost 5 bases and the V segment lost 5 bases, leaving 2 bases of the junction unmatched. The CDR3 runs 12 residues. CDR1 and CDR2 (germline): SNHLY, FYNNEI. CDR3 region: CASSTTGTEAFF. CDR3 sequence (DNA): TGTGCCAGCAGTACGACAGGGACTGAAGCTTTCTTT.

In this sample, this clone turned up once. The rearrangement uses TRBV6-5 and TRBJ2-7; 11 bases align to TRBD1. CDR1 MNHEY and CDR2 SVGAGI come from the germline V gene. The CDR3 spans 15 residues. V gave up 4 bases and J gave up 2 bases; unmatched junction bases: 4. The CDR3 protein is CASSSPGQGAYEQYF. CDR3 sequence (DNA): TGTGCCAGCAGTTCACCGGGACAGGGGGCCTACGAGCAGTACTTC.

This clone was seen once. This chain links TRBV27 with TRBJ2-3; D not certain. Trimming took 6 bases from V and 7 from J, leaving 8 bases between them. This CDR3 contains 11 residues. Germline V gene sequence: CDR1 MNHEY, CDR2 SMNVEV (reference sequence). The CDR3 sequence is CASRTSNTQYF. The CDR3 DNA is TGTGCCAGCAGGACCTCCAATACGCAGTATTTT.

The rearrangement joins TRBV9 to TRBJ2-1; D may be TRBD2 (6 bases). V lost 0 bases, J lost 9 bases, and 7 bases lay in between. The CDR3 is made up of 12 amino acids. From germline, CDR1 is SGDLS and CDR2 YYNGEE. CDR3 nucleotides: TGTGCCAGCAGCGTAGACGGGGGTGAGCAGTTCTTC. It is translated as CASSVDGGEQFF.

J is TRBJ1-5 and V is TRBV4-3; no clear D gene. V was cut by 0 bases and J by 0 bases, with 6 bases left in between. CDR1 and CDR2 (germline): LGHNA, YSLEER. This CDR3 region has 15 residues. In DNA, the CDR3 is TGCGCCAGCAGCCAAGACCGACATAGCAATCAGCCCCAGCATTTT. Its protein is CASSQDRHSNQPQHF.

CDR3 loop: CASSFLEDTGELFF. Here the CDR3 DNA reads TGTGCCAGCAGCTTTTTAGAGGACACCGGGGAGCTGTTTTTT. The J gene is TRBJ2-2, the V gene TRBV11-2, with unresolved D. The CDR3 spans 14 residues. With 3 bases removed from V and 3 bases from J, the gap between germline ends came to 8 bases. Germline values: CDR1 SGHAT, CDR2 FQNNGV. Drawing the rest from reference TRBV11-2 and TRBJ2-2, the complete variable domain is EAGVAQSPRYKIIEKRQSVAFWCNPISGHATLYWYQQILGQGPKLLIQFQNNGVVDDSQLPKDRFSAERLKGVDSTLKIQPAKLEDSAVYLCASSFLEDTGELFFGEGSRLTVL.

This chain links TRBV27 with TRBJ2-1; 11 bases match TRBD2. Losses at the gene ends were 3 bases for V and 7 bases for J; bases not matched to a gene: 5. There are 15 residues in the CDR3. Germline V lookup: CDR1 MNHEY, CDR2 SMNVEV (reference sequence). This chain's CDR3 is CASSLAGTSGNEQFF. As DNA, the CDR3 is TGTGCCAGCAGTTTGGCCGGGACTAGCGGAAATGAGCAGTTCTTC.

This rearrangement joins TRBV7-2 to TRBJ2-5; D gene uncertain. CDR1 and CDR2 from the germline V gene are SGHTA and FQGNSA. Trimming shortened V by 0 bases and J by 4 bases, and 18 bases separated the two germline ends. The CDR3 totals 17 residues. DNA for the CDR3: TGTGCCAGCAGCTTAGCGTCTTGGTACAGCCTCCCAGAGACCCAGTACTTC. It encodes CASSLASWYSLPETQYF.

The V and J genes are TRBV28 and TRBJ1-4, with D possibly TRBD1 on 5 matching bases. This CDR3 has 13 amino acids. Germline loops: CDR1 MDHEN, CDR2 SYDVKM. The ends were cut back, 2 bases at V and 7 bases at J, with 8 bases in the middle. CDR3 region: CASSLVRGEKLFF. CDR3 nucleotides: TGTGCCAGCAGTTTAGTAAGGGGTGAAAAACTGTTTTTT.

V gene TRBV30 combines with J gene TRBJ1-3; D uncertain. This CDR3 comprises 18 residues. Trimming cost V 3 bases and J 4 bases, with 25 bases left between them. Germline CDR1 reads GTSNPN; CDR2 reads SVGIG (reference sequence). The CDR3 spells CAWRPLPGPQSEGNTIYF. In nucleotides, the CDR3 is TGTGCCTGGAGGCCTCTCCCCGGGCCTCAAAGCGAAGGAAACACCATATATTTT.

J is TRBJ2-1 and V is TRBV9, with TRBD2 matching over 8 bases. The CDR3 spans 16 residues. V was pared by 4 bases and J by 9 bases, with 15 bases of the junction left unmatched. Germline-derived CDR1 and CDR2 are SGDLS and YYNGEE. The CDR3 DNA sequence: TGTGCCAGCAGCTGGGCCGGGACTAGGGGCCCCGGTGAGCAGTTCTTC. Translating it yields CASSWAGTRGPGEQFF.

The genes are TRBV11-2 and TRBJ2-1, with D perhaps TRBD2 (5 bases). The CDR3 runs to 12 residues. Trimming shortened V by 0 bases and J by 10 bases, and 7 bases separated the two germline ends. CDR1 is SGHAT and CDR2 is FQNNGV in the germline V gene. The CDR3, as DNA: TGTGCCAGCAGCTTAGACCGAGGGGAGCAGTTCTTC. Translated: CASSLDRGEQFF.

This chain links TRBV29-1 with TRBJ2-3; D remains unclear. This CDR3 comprises 12 residues. Trimming removed 7 bases at V and 2 bases at J, with 10 bases between. Looked up from germline, CDR1 is SQVTM and CDR2 is ANQGSEA. CDR3 coding DNA: TGCAGCGCTGTCACGACCACAGATACGCAGTATTTT. It is translated as CSAVTTTDTQYF.

DNA for the CDR3: TGTGCCAGCAGCTTAGGGATAGGGGGGTACAATGAGCAGTTCTTC. Amino acids: CASSLGIGGYNEQFF. The genes are TRBV7-6 and TRBJ2-1; D possibly uses TRBD1 or TRBD2 (6 bases each). Germline CDR1 and CDR2: SGHVS and FNYEAQ. The V gene lost 1 base and the J gene lost 4 bases, with 11 bases spanning the gap. CDR3 length: 15 amino acids.

This chain joins TRBV28 and TRBJ2-7; D possibly corresponds to TRBD2 (5 bases). Trimming took off 4 bases at V and 6 bases at J, with 10 bases between the two ends. CDR1 MDHEN and CDR2 SYDVKM come from the germline V gene. This CDR3 has 12 residues. CDR3 in DNA: TGTGCCAGCAGTTGGCTGGGAGCCGAGCAGTACTTC. This translates into CASSWLGAEQYF. Based on the CDR3 plus reference TRBV28 and TRBJ2-7, the full variable domain is DVKVTQSSRYLVKRTGEKVFLECVQDMDHENMFWYRQDPGLGLRLIYFSYDVKMKEKGDIPEGYSVSREKKERFSLILESASTNQTSMYLCASSWLGAEQYFGPGTRLTVT.

The count of this clone is one. The CDR3: CASSQDVASGGADTQYF. In nucleotides, the CDR3 is TGCGCCAGCAGCCAAGATGTCGCTAGCGGGGGGGCTGATACGCAGTATTTT. The genes are TRBV4-3 and TRBJ2-3; 12 bases agree with TRBD2. This CDR3 is 17 amino acids long. CDR1 is LGHNA, CDR2 YSLEER, per germline. The junction had 7 bases not matched to a gene; V was cut back by 0 bases and J by 6 bases.

Only one count was recorded for this clone. The chain carries TRBV2 and TRBJ2-2, with TRBD2 identical over 12 bases. Trimming at V came to 6 bases and at J to 7 bases, leaving 6 bases not matched to a gene. The CDR3 totals 15 residues. Germline CDR1 SNHLY, CDR2 FYNNEI. The CDR3 reads CASRRLAGVVGELFF. The CDR3, as DNA: TGTGCCAGCAGAAGACTAGCGGGAGTCGTCGGGGAGCTGTTTTTT.

This chain uses TRBV9 with TRBJ2-3; no clear D. V lost 8 bases to trimming and J lost 4 bases, with 5 bases between them. Germline V gene lookup returns CDR1 SGDLS and CDR2 YYNGEE. This CDR3 has 10 residues. CDR3 DNA: TGTGCCAGTGGCCCAGATACGCAGTATTTT. Its protein product is CASGPDTQYF.